This entry concerns a single TCR beta chain. Its antigen is not identified. CDR3 size: 14 residues. CDR1 SGHNT and CDR2 YYREEE come from the germline V gene (reference sequence). Between the trimmed V and J ends, which lost 0 bases and 5 bases, there was a span of 11 bases. This specimen comes from a study of T cell responses to AZD1222 COVID-19 vaccine. Clones were sequenced by immunoSEQ multiplex PCR, and TCRdb holds only the in-frame ones, with some missing. The sample has 85,000 to 90,000 clones; roughly 90% are singletons. Study results and limitations: White British people made up most donors, females outnumbered males, and clonal diversity was possibly underestimated. The study reported that nearly half of spike-specific TCRs target unmutated variant regions. Researchers took repertoire samples only after the peak T cell response had come.

Source: peripheral blood, taken on day 0 of AZD1222 vaccination. The chain carries TRBV5-4 and TRBJ1-2, with D uncertain. The origin of this receptor is an adult in good health. The CDR3 spells CASSLGGSGYGYTF. The DNA of the CDR3 is TGTGCCAGCAGCTTGGGTGGGTCAGGATATGGCTACACCTTC.